Presented here are 11 T cell receptor beta chains from one specimen sequenced in a study of cytomegalovirus exposure and HLA in healthy donors. The PCR employed 60 Vbeta primers together with 13 Jbeta primers. Libraries were prepared by immunoSEQ multiplex PCR; TCRdb keeps only in-frame clonotypes and omits some of them. The table includes under 170,000 clones, roughly 63% detected once. The sequenced sample consisted of PBMCs. Receptor source: a woman aged 60-75 years in good health and CMV-seropositive.

This clone has only a few counts. CDR3 sequence reads: CASSYRSSGNTIYF. CDR3 DNA: TGTGCCAGCAGTTACCGGAGTTCTGGAAACACCATATATTTT. J is TRBJ1-3 and V is TRBV28; D uncertain. The germline gives CDR1 MDHEN, CDR2 SYDVKM. This CDR3 comprises 14 residues. V was shortened by 4 bases and J by 1 base, with 8 bases between the two germline ends.

This clone was observed a handful of times. The chain recombines TRBV7-2 with TRBJ2-5; D might be TRBD2 (5 bases). The J call may not be correct, given that the DNA end is closer to TRBJ2-7. The germline gives CDR1 SGHTA, CDR2 FQGNSA. CDR3 size: 15 residues. This chain's CDR3 is CASSAVTGSSYEQYF. CDR3 in DNA: TGTGCCAGCAGCGCGGTAACGGGAAGTTCCTACGAGCAGTACTTC.

The V call is TRBV5-1, the J call TRBJ2-1; 15 bases map to TRBD2. The V segment lost 3 bases and the J segment 4 bases; nucleotides outside the gene matches: 14. There are 20 residues in the CDR3. Germline-derived CDR1 and CDR2 are SGHRS and YFSETQ. CDR3 nucleotide sequence: TGCGCCAGCAGCTGGACGGACAGGGGACTAGCGGGAGGACCTTACAATGAGCAGTTCTTC. Its translation: CASSWTDRGLAGGPYNEQFF.

The chain couples TRBV4-2 to TRBJ2-7; 11 bases agree with TRBD1. The CDR3 length is 16 residues. Per the germline V gene, CDR1 is LGHNA and CDR2 is YNFKEQ. The J segment lost 3 bases and the V segment lost 3 bases, leaving 7 bases of the junction unmatched. The CDR3 protein is CASSHTSGTGGYEQYF. CDR3 nucleotide sequence: TGTGCCAGCAGCCATACTTCCGGGACAGGGGGCTACGAGCAGTACTTC.

This clone was seen a few times. The chain carries TRBV4-2 and TRBJ2-2; D unclear. The CDR3 sequence is 13 residues long. The ends were cut back, 4 bases at V and 5 bases at J, with 8 bases in the middle. Germline CDR1 LGHNA, CDR2 YNFKEQ. CDR3 sequence reads: CASSLKQTGELFF. The CDR3 nucleotides are TGTGCCAGCAGCCTTAAACAAACCGGGGAGCTGTTTTTT.

The V and J genes are TRBV11-2 and TRBJ2-5; 8 bases line up with TRBD1. The CDR3 is made up of 13 amino acids. The J segment lost 5 bases and the V segment lost 5 bases, leaving 4 bases of the junction unmatched. Germline CDR1 is SGHAT and CDR2 is FQNNGV. CDR3 residues: CASSETGAETQYF. Here the CDR3 DNA reads TGTGCCAGCAGCGAGACAGGGGCGGAGACCCAGTACTTC.

The chain joins TRBV9 to TRBJ2-1, with TRBD1 matching 7 bases. The J segment lost 5 bases and the V segment lost 3 bases, leaving 14 bases of the junction unmatched. The CDR3 has 17 amino acids. Germline V lookup: CDR1 SGDLS, CDR2 YYNGEE. For the CDR3, the DNA is TGTGCCAGCAGCGCCCTCCCTCGGTCCGGGACAGACAATGAGCAGTTCTTC. Its translation is CASSALPRSGTDNEQFF.

The chain joins TRBV4-1 to TRBJ2-3; 9 bases are a match to TRBD2. This CDR3 is 20 amino acids long. Unmatched junction bases numbered 13, after V lost 0 bases and J lost 0 bases. In germline, CDR1 is MGHRA, CDR2 YSYEKL. CDR3: CASSQDGFGTSSPSTDTQYF. Here the CDR3 DNA reads TGCGCCAGCAGCCAAGATGGTTTTGGGACTAGCAGCCCTAGCACAGATACGCAGTATTTT.

Only a few counts were recorded for this clone. The chain has TRBV5-1 and TRBJ2-5; tentatively, D is TRBD1 (5 bases). The CDR3 runs to 14 residues. Germline CDR1 and CDR2: SGHRS and YFSETQ. Trimming stripped 0 bases from V and 5 bases from J, with 11 bases between. CDR3 nucleotide sequence: TGCGCCAGCAGCTTGGCCCCAGGGATGGAGACCCAGTACTTC. This encodes CASSLAPGMETQYF.

The table lists this clone with a count of one. The chain couples TRBV27 to TRBJ1-4; the D is unclear. V lost 8 bases to trimming and J lost 5 bases, with 9 bases between them. The germline V gene encodes CDR1 MNHEY and CDR2 SMNVEV (reference sequence). The CDR3 consists of 12 residues. The CDR3 region is CASGRWNEKLFF. Here the CDR3 DNA reads TGTGCCAGCGGGCGTTGGAATGAAAAACTGTTTTTT.

This sequence joins TRBV5-4 and TRBJ2-7; 8 nucleotides match TRBD2. Trimming at V came to 5 bases and at J to 6 bases, leaving 10 bases not matched to a gene. The CDR3 length is 14 residues. Per germline, CDR1 SGHNT and CDR2 YYREEE (reference sequence). The CDR3 nucleotides read TGTGCCAGCAGGAGTGGAATAGCGGGATCCGAGCAGTACTTC. Translation: CASRSGIAGSEQYF.